A single sample is the source of the 28 T cell receptor beta chains below, sequenced in a study of early T cells in non-severe SARS-CoV-2 infection. TCRdb called the 5' RACE reads again in MiXCR, with one record for every CDR3 protein. The repertoire has approximately 98,000 distinct CDR3 sequences, roughly an eighth of them found once; the top ten carry 3.1%. The specimen was whole blood. The receptors here all came from an adult who was a healthcare worker with PCR-confirmed SARS-CoV-2 infection or an uninfected control (not recorded which).

This clonotype has a count of ten or more. This chain connects TRBV5-1 to TRBJ2-5; no firm D call. The germline gives CDR1 SGHRS, CDR2 YFSETQ. Trimming stripped 2 bases from V and 0 bases from J, with 11 bases between. This CDR3 has 15 amino acids. The CDR3 spells CASSFIGQNQETQYF. Written as DNA, the CDR3 is TGCGCCAGCAGCTTTATTGGCCAGAACCAAGAGACCCAGTACTTC.

The chain has TRBV28 and TRBJ1-2; D call uncertain. Germline V gene data show CDR1 as MDHEN and CDR2 as SYDVKM. This CDR3 is built from 16 residues. The germline V and J ends were trimmed by 6 bases and 5 bases, with 22 bases remaining between them. The CDR3 coding sequence is TGTGCCAGCAGCCCACCCATTAATCTTAAGCGGTATGGCTACACCTTC. Its translation: CASSPPINLKRYGYTF.

The chain has TRBV6-2 or TRBV6-3 and TRBJ1-1; D remains ambiguous. CDR1 and CDR2 (germline): MNHEY, SVGEGT. The V end lost 7 bases, the J end lost 1 base, and 10 bases lay between the germline ends. There are 13 residues in the CDR3. CDR3 loop: CASTDFPNTEAFF. CDR3 in DNA: TGTGCCAGCACCGACTTCCCGAACACTGAAGCTTTCTTT.

This clonotype was picked up a small number of times. This chain uses TRBV11-1 with TRBJ2-6; 12 positions match TRBD2. The CDR3 has 15 residues. Germline CDR1 SGHAT, CDR2 FQDESV (reference sequence). Trimming took 6 bases from V and 15 from J; bases not matched to a gene: 12. The CDR3 protein is CASSPTSGRLSDLTF. The DNA of the CDR3 is TGTGCCAGCAGTCCTACTAGCGGGAGGCTTTCGGACCTGACTTTC.

This clonotype was observed a handful of times. Because it lacks the conserved phenylalanine or tryptophan at the end, this CDR3 is likely a read error. The chain employs TRBV3-1 and TRBJ1-2; 9 bases line up with TRBD1. This CDR3 region has 15 residues. Germline CDR1 LGHDT, CDR2 YNNKEL (reference sequence). The junction had 6 bases not matched to a gene; V was cut back by 3 bases and J by 4 bases. In nucleotides, the CDR3 is TGTGCCAGCAGCCAGGCGACAGGGGGTAGCTATGGCTACACCTCC. Its translation is CASSQATGGSYGYTS.

In its sample, this clonotype was seen a few times. The chain is built from TRBV24-1 and TRBJ2-3; tentative D call: TRBD2 (5 bases). The CDR3 sequence is 15 residues long. V lost 3 bases and J 5 bases, leaving 14 bases between the germline ends. Germline lookup yields CDR1 KGHDR and CDR2 SFDVKD. DNA of the CDR3: TGTGCCACCAGTGATCCCACGGGGTTGGAAGATACGCAGTATTTT. It encodes CATSDPTGLEDTQYF.

This chain connects TRBV9 to TRBJ1-1; weak D call: TRBD1 (5 bases). This CDR3 is 15 amino acids long. V lost 3 bases and J 0 bases, leaving 12 bases between the germline ends. CDR1 and CDR2 (germline): SGDLS, YYNGEE. CDR3 coding DNA: TGTGCCAGCAGCGAGCAGACAGTAGTGAACACTGAAGCTTTCTTT. Protein product: CASSEQTVVNTEAFF.

This clonotype was seen repeatedly, ten times or more. The rearrangement uses TRBV3-1 and TRBJ2-7, with TRBD1 identical over 9 bases. CDR1 is LGHDT, CDR2 YNNKEL, per germline (reference sequence). This CDR3 spans 14 amino acids. J gave up 2 bases and V 7 bases, and 6 bases lay outside the gene matches. The CDR3 protein is CASTPGQGTYEQYF. The DNA for the CDR3 is TGTGCCAGCACACCGGGACAGGGTACCTACGAGCAGTACTTC.

This chain joins TRBV10-3 and TRBJ2-7; a possible D gene is TRBD1 (5 bases). The CDR3 is 11 amino acids. Germline CDR1 ENHRY, CDR2 SYGVKD. Deletions cut 5 bases from V and 6 bases from J, with 8 bases between. The CDR3 bases are TGTGCCATCAGTTCTACAGGCGAGCAGTACTTC. Translating it yields CAISSTGEQYF.

V is TRBV13 and J is TRBJ2-7; 9 nucleotides align to TRBD2. The CDR3 totals 17 residues. With V trimmed by 6 bases and J by 0 bases, 12 bases remained unmatched. Germline loops: CDR1 PRHDT, CDR2 FYEKMQ (reference sequence). CDR3 loop: CASSYLGTSKSSYEQYF. DNA for the CDR3: TGTGCCAGCAGTTACTTAGGGACTAGCAAAAGCTCCTACGAGCAGTACTTC. Full variable domain (remainder filled in from reference TRBV13 and TRBJ2-7): AAGVIQSPRHLIKEKRETATLKCYPIPRHDTVYWYQQGPGQDPQFLISFYEKMQSDKGSIPDRFSAQQFSDYHSELNMSSLELGDSALYFCASSYLGTSKSSYEQYFGPGTRLTVT.

This clonotype has a count of ten or more. The J gene is TRBJ2-7, the V gene TRBV28; 11 bases fit TRBD2. Germline assignment: CDR1 MDHEN and CDR2 SYDVKM. V trimming: 3 bases; J trimming: 7 bases; junction bases outside the gene matches: 5. This CDR3 comprises 14 residues. CDR3 coding DNA: TGTGCCAGCAGTTTCCGTAGCGGGAGGGGGGAGCAGTACTTC. This translates into CASSFRSGRGEQYF.

V usage is TRBV19 and J usage is TRBJ2-7; 10 bases are shared with TRBD1. Germline V gene sequence: CDR1 LNHDA, CDR2 SQIVND (reference sequence). V dropped 6 bases and J dropped 2; count of bases not matched to a gene: 10. The CDR3 is 16 amino acids. CDR3 sequence (DNA): TGTGCCAGTAGGACTACCTCCGGGACAGGGGCCTACGAGCAGTACTTC. Translating gives CASRTTSGTGAYEQYF.

Many counts were recorded for this clonotype. V usage is TRBV30 and J usage is TRBJ1-6; tentative D call: TRBD1 (5 bases). Trimming shortened V by 3 bases and J by 9 bases, and 15 bases separated the two germline ends. The CDR3 contains 14 residues. CDR1 and CDR2 from the germline V gene are GTSNPN and SVGIG (reference sequence). This CDR3 reads CAWRLDKLRSPLHF. In DNA, the CDR3 is TGTGCCTGGAGATTGGACAAGTTGCGTTCACCCCTCCACTTT.

This clonotype was detected a few times. The V call is TRBV12-3 or TRBV12-4, the J call TRBJ2-7; 7 bases agree with TRBD1. This CDR3 comprises 15 residues. After removal of 4 bases from V and 3 bases from J, the junction contained 9 bases not matched to a gene. The CDR3 sequence is CASSSSGTAHYEQYF. In DNA form, the CDR3 reads TGTGCCAGCAGTTCCTCCGGGACAGCCCACTACGAGCAGTACTTC.

This clonotype has at least ten counts. This chain connects TRBV12-3 or TRBV12-4 to TRBJ1-3, with a tentative D call TRBD1 (5 bases). Trimming took off 3 bases at V and 0 bases at J, with 6 bases between the two ends. There are 14 residues in the CDR3. The CDR3 loop is CASSFGGSGNTIYF. In DNA, the CDR3 is TGTGCCAGCAGTTTTGGGGGCTCTGGAAACACCATATATTTT.

The chain employs TRBV6-1 and TRBJ1-3; no firm D call. Germline V gene sequence: CDR1 MNHNS, CDR2 SASEGT. The CDR3 has 16 amino acids. V shed 4 bases and J shed 3 bases, with 16 bases lying between them. The CDR3 reads CASSARQPADGNTIYF. The CDR3 bases are TGTGCCAGCAGTGCTCGACAACCAGCCGATGGAAACACCATATATTTT.

This clonotype was observed a handful of times. The rearrangement links TRBV7-9 to TRBJ1-2, with a weak D call TRBD1 (6 bases). The V gene lost 0 bases and the J gene lost 7 bases, with 15 bases spanning the gap. The CDR3 spans 15 residues. Germline CDR1 is SEHNR and CDR2 is FQNEAQ (reference sequence). The CDR3 is CASSLAQQGIGGYTF. The CDR3 DNA is TGTGCCAGCAGCTTAGCCCAACAGGGAATCGGTGGCTACACCTTC.

This clonotype was seen only a few times. V usage is TRBV5-1 and J usage is TRBJ2-1; TRBD2 might be the D (7 bases). The V gene lost 0 bases and the J gene lost 6 bases, with 13 bases spanning the gap. Per the germline V gene, CDR1 is SGHRS and CDR2 is YFSETQ. The CDR3 extends over 15 amino acids. The CDR3 sequence is CASSLARGGPNEQFF. DNA for the CDR3: TGCGCCAGCAGCTTGGCGAGGGGGGGCCCCAATGAGCAGTTCTTC. The entire variable domain, with the rest obtained from reference TRBV5-1 and TRBJ2-1, is as follows: KAGVTQTPRYLIKTRGQQVTLSCSPISGHRSVSWYQQTPGQGLQFLFEYFSETQRNKGNFPGRFSGRQFSNSRSEMNVSTLELGDSALYLCASSLARGGPNEQFFGPGTRLTVL.

The chain links TRBV29-1 to TRBJ2-4; D is perhaps TRBD1 (5 bases). CDR1 is SQVTM, CDR2 ANQGSEA, per germline. V was shortened by 2 bases and J by 6 bases, with 5 bases between the two germline ends. CDR3 length: 11 amino acids. The CDR3 DNA follows: TGCAGCGTTGAACAGGGAAACATTCAGTACTTC. It yields the protein CSVEQGNIQYF.

The J gene is TRBJ2-7, the V gene TRBV3-1; either TRBD1 or TRBD2 may fit D (5 bases each). The CDR3 consists of 14 residues. The V gene lost 5 bases and the J gene lost 2 bases, with 13 bases spanning the gap. Germline lookup yields CDR1 LGHDT and CDR2 YNNKEL (reference sequence). The CDR3 DNA follows: TGTGCCAGCAGCAAGGGGACGGTCGCCTACGAGCAGTACTTC. This codes for CASSKGTVAYEQYF.

Here the CDR3 reads CSAREREDSSYNEQFF. Written as DNA, the CDR3 is TGCAGTGCTAGAGAAAGGGAGGACAGCTCCTACAATGAGCAGTTCTTC. The V call is TRBV20-1, the J call TRBJ2-1; perhaps D is TRBD1 or TRBD2 (6 bases each). The V end was cut by 0 bases, the J end by 0 bases, with 12 bases between. The CDR3 runs 16 residues. Germline loops: CDR1 DFQATT, CDR2 SNEGSKA (reference sequence).

This clonotype was detected a few times. The chain links TRBV4-2 to TRBJ2-1; 7 positions match TRBD2. V lost 4 bases, J lost 7 bases, and 10 bases stayed unmatched. CDR1 LGHNA and CDR2 YNFKEQ come from the germline V gene. The CDR3 length is 15 residues. The CDR3 nucleotides are TGTGCCAGCAGCCCCCCGGGGGGAGTATTAAATGAGCAGTTCTTC. It encodes CASSPPGGVLNEQFF.

This clonotype showed up many times. This rearrangement joins TRBV7-9 to TRBJ2-7, with 7 nucleotides matching TRBD1. The CDR3 is 14 residues long. After removal of 5 bases from V and 2 bases from J, the junction contained 6 bases not matched to a gene. CDR1 and CDR2 (germline): SEHNR, FQNEAQ (reference sequence). CDR3 sequence: CASSQTGHPYEQYF. The CDR3 bases are TGTGCCAGCAGCCAGACAGGGCACCCCTACGAGCAGTACTTC.

This clonotype was counted between two and nine times. J is TRBJ1-5 and V is TRBV3-1, with D possibly being TRBD1 (5 bases). Germline V lookup: CDR1 LGHDT, CDR2 YNNKEL (reference sequence). V was clipped by 4 bases and J by 5 bases, with 12 bases between them. The CDR3 loop spans 14 amino acids. The CDR3 sequence: CASSLAGIDQPQHF. CDR3 bases: TGTGCCAGCAGCCTTGCAGGGATAGATCAGCCCCAGCATTTT.

A remark on this clonotype: One end of the junction is discordant with germline, which a read error may explain. This chain uses TRBV28 with TRBJ2-7; D possibly corresponds to TRBD2 (6 bases). Germline CDR1 is MDHEN and CDR2 is SYDVKM. CDR3 length: 14 amino acids. CDR3 bases: TGTGCCACTGCTACGGCGGGAATCTCCTACGTGCAGTACTTC. Translating it yields CATATAGISYVQYF.

This clonotype has ten or more counts. The chain couples TRBV5-1 to TRBJ1-1; perhaps TRBD1 as D (6 bases). This CDR3 has 13 amino acids. Germline CDR1 reads SGHRS; CDR2 reads YFSETQ. This chain's CDR3 is CASGESSRTEAFF. The CDR3 DNA sequence: TGCGCGTCAGGGGAAAGTAGTAGGACTGAAGCTTTCTTT.

At least ten counts were recorded for this clonotype. The rearrangement joins TRBV6-6 to TRBJ1-2; D gene unclear. Germline CDR1 and CDR2: MNHNY and SVGAGI (reference sequence). The CDR3 length is 14 residues. Trimming removed 6 bases at V and 7 bases at J, with 18 bases between. CDR3 sequence (DNA): TGTGCCAGCAGCCCAGCCGGGGTAAAGGGTGGCTACACCTTC. This sequence encodes CASSPAGVKGGYTF.

This clonotype came up many times. The chain carries TRBV18 and TRBJ1-1; TRBD1 aligns across 10 bases. Germline assignment: CDR1 KGHSH and CDR2 LQKENI. The CDR3 contains 17 residues. V lost 4 bases, J lost 1 base, and 9 bases stayed unmatched. CDR3 coding DNA: TGTGCCAGCTCACAGGGACAGGGGAGGAATACGAACACTGAAGCTTTCTTT. Its translation is CASSQGQGRNTNTEAFF. The full variable domain, rest sourced from reference TRBV18 and TRBJ1-1, is NAGVMQNPRHLVRRRGQEARLRCSPMKGHSHVYWYRQLPEEGLKFMVYLQKENIIDESGMPKERFSAEFPKEGPSILRIQQVVRGDSAAYFCASSQGQGRNTNTEAFFGQGTRLTVV.